This TCR beta chain was captured by sequencing in a study of technical replicates of blood from a handful of donors (dated by TCRdb to 2017 to 2019). The library was made by the immunoSEQ multiplex PCR assay. This is the immuneACCESS table as TCRdb keeps it, with only in-frame sequences that have V and J called. A part of the clones is gone; compared with another copy, unresolved V genes explain less than half, and the rest is unexplained. This sample comprises more than 90,000 clones, about 94% of them detected only once. In total, the top ten clones hold 0.22% of the sample. Note on this clone: Its antigen is not yet known. Per-base quality was not reported, and no clone a single base away is much larger than it.

The CDR3 contains 16 residues, cysteine and phenylalanine counted. CDR3 DNA only is kept here, 48 bases in frame from base 1. Per the germline V gene, SNHLY is the CDR1 and FYNNEI is the CDR2. V and J are truncated by 3 bases and 1 base respectively, leaving an intervening sequence of 13 bases. The material sequenced was T cells isolated from PBMCs. The chain joins TRBV2 to TRBJ2-1, with the D gene not confidently named. This TCR derives from a human donor in good health. The CDR3 has the sequence CASSEASGGSYNEQFF. The nucleotide sequence is given as TGTGCCAGCAGTGAGGCTTCGGGTGGGTCCTACAATGAGCAGTTCTTC.